Listed here is a single TCR beta chain. Before thyroid surgery, none of the patients had received any treatment. This record belongs to a study of metastatic and nonmetastatic thyroid tumors. The germline V gene has CDR1 MNHEY and CDR2 SVGAGI. V was pared by 0 bases and J by 9 bases, with 12 bases between. The CDR3 is made up of 15 amino acids. Authors' analysis steps: Differences in CDR3 between clinicopathological groups were drawn on to build a classifier intended to discriminate distant-metastatic papillary thyroid cancer patients. Via MiXCR, TCRdb re-called the PCR reads. TCRdb's processing, not the authors' own work, is the source of the V and J calls. The sample consists of around 20,000 clones, about 11% of them appearing once.

The sequenced sample was blood. The genes are TRBV6-5 and TRBJ1-6, with D uncertain. The source of this sequence is a female donor with papillary thyroid cancer or a benign thyroid nodule (not recorded which). Some clones in this sample may be carry-over from other donors' samples. The CDR3, as DNA: TGTGCCAGCAGTTACTCTGCGGCCTTGGGTTCACCCCTCCACTTT. It specifies CASSYSAALGSPLHF.